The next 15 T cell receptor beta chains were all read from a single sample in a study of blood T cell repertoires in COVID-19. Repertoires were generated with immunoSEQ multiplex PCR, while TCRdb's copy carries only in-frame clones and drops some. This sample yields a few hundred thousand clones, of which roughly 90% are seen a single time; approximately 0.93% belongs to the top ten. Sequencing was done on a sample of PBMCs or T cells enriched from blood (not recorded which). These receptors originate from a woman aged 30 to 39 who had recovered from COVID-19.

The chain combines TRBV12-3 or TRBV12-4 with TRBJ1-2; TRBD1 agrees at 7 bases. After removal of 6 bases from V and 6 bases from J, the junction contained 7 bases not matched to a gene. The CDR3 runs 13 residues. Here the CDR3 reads CASSSTGVDGYTF. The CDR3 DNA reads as TGTGCCAGCAGCTCCACAGGGGTAGATGGCTACACCTTC.

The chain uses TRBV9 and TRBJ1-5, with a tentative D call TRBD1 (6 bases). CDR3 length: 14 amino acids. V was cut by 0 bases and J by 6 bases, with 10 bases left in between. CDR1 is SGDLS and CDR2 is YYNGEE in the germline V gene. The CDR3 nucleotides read TGTGCCAGCAGCGTAGCAGGGGCGGGTCAGCCCCAGCATTTT. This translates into CASSVAGAGQPQHF.

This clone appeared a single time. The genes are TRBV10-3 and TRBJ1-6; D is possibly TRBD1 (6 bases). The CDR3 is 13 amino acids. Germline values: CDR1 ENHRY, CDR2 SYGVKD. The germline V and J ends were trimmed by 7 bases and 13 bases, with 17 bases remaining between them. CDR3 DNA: TGTGCCATCAATTCAGCGACAGGTGATCCCCTCCACTTT. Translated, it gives CAINSATGDPLHF.

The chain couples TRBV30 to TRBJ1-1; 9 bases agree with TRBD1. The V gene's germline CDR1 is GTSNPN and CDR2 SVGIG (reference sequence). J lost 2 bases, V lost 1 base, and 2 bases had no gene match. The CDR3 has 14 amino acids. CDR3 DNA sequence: TGTGCCTGGAGTGGGACAGGGGCCAACACTGAAGCTTTCTTT. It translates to CAWSGTGANTEAFF.

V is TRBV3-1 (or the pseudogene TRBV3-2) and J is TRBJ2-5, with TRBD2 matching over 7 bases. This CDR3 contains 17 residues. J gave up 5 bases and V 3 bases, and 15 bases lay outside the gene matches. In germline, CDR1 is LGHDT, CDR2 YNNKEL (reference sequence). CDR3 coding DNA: TGTGCCAGCAGCCATCCCCCGGGGCGGGGGTTTGGGGAGACCCAGTACTTC. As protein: CASSHPPGRGFGETQYF.

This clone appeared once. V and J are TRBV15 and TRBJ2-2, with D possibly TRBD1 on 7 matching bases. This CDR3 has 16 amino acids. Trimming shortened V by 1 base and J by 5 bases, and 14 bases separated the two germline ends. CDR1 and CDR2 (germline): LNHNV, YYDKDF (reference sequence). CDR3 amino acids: CATSRGTGAGTGELFF. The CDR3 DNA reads TGTGCCACCAGCAGAGGAACAGGGGCGGGAACCGGGGAGCTGTTTTTT.

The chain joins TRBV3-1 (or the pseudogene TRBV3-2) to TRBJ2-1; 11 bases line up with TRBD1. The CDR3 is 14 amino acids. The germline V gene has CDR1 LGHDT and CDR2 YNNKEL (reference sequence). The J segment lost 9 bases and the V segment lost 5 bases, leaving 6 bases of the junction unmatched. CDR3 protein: CASSARTGGAEQFF. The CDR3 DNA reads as TGTGCCAGCAGCGCCCGGACAGGGGGCGCTGAGCAGTTCTTC.

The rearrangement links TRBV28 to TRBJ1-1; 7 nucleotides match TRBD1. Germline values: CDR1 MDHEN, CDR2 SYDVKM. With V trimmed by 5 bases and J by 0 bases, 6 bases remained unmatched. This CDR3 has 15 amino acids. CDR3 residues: CASSPQGGMNTEAFF. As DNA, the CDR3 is TGTGCCAGCAGTCCCCAGGGGGGAATGAACACTGAAGCTTTCTTT. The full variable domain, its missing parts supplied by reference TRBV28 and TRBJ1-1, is DVKVTQSSRYLVKRTGEKVFLECVQDMDHENMFWYRQDPGLGLRLIYFSYDVKMKEKGDIPEGYSVSREKKERFSLILESASTNQTSMYLCASSPQGGMNTEAFFGQGTRLTVV.

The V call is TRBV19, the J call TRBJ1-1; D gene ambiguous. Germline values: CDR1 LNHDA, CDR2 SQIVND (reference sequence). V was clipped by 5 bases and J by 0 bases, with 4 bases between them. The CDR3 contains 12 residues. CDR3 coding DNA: TGTGCCAGTAGTCAATTGAACACTGAAGCTTTCTTT. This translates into CASSQLNTEAFF.

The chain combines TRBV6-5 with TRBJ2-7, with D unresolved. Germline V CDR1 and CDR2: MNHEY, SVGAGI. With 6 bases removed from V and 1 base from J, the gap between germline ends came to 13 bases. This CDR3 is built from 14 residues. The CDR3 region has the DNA TGTGCCAGCAGACTTTACAGCCGATCCTACGAGCAGTACTTC. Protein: CASRLYSRSYEQYF.

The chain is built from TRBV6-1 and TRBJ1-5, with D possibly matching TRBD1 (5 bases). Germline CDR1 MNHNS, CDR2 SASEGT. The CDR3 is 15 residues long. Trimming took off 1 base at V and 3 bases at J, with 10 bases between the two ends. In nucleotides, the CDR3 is TGTGCCAGCAGTGAAGGCGGGGGGGACAATCAGCCCCAGCATTTT. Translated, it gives CASSEGGGDNQPQHF.

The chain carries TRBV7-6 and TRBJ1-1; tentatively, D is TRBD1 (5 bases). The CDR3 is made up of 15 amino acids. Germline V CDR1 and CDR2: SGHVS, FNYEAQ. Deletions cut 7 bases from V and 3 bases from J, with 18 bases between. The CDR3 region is CASKAVSREDTEAFF. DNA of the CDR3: TGTGCCAGCAAGGCGGTTAGCAGGGAGGACACTGAAGCTTTCTTT.

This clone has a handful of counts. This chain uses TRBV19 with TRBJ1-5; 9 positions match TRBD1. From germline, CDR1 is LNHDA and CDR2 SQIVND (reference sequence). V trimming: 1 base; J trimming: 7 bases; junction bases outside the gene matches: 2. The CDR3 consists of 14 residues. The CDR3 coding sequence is TGTGCCAGTAGTATAGGACAGGGGGAACAGCCCCAGCATTTT. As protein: CASSIGQGEQPQHF.

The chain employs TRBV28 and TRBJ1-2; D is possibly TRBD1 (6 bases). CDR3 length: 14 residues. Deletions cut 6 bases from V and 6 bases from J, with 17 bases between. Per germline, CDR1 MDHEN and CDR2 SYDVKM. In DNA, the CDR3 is TGTGCCAGCAGCCCCCGGACAGTCCGTCATGGCTACACCTTC. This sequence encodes CASSPRTVRHGYTF.

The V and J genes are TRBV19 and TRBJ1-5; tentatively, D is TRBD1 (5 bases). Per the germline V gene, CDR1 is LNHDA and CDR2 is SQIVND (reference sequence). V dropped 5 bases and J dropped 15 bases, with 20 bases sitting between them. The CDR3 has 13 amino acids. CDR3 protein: CASSFLSQGGRHF. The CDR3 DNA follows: TGTGCCAGTAGTTTCCTCTCCCAGGGAGGAAGGCATTTT.